Reported below is one T cell receptor (beta chain). Its binding antigen is unknown. No per-base quality is available; no much larger clone lies one base away. This CDR3 is also generated by other DNA sequences in the sample. The sample belongs to a study of blood T cell dynamics during melanoma immunotherapy (dated by TCRdb to the early 2020s). In terms of the full investigation: Patients with metastatic melanoma were treated with first-line pembrolizumab or nivolumab plus ipilimumab as standard of care in the United Kingdom. To identify early correlates of response, the study profiled peripheral T cell receptor repertoires in patients with metastatic melanoma before and after one cycle of checkpoint inhibitor therapy. Consecutive patients formed a training cohort, and a further independent group of patients from the same centre was pooled into an external validation set.

The research as a whole found: The relatively small sample size was acknowledged as a potential limitation on generalization of the results. Among sorted CD8+ subsets, TIE cells showed the highest similarity to cfDNA CDR3 sequences and the highest clonality, suggesting active turnover with convergence on dominant clones. The study was unable to establish whether the T cell clones driving the repertoire changes were melanoma-specific or instead reflected general immune activation.

The time point label, as the study defines it: pre-treatment baseline. Blood samples were collected before treatment (T0) and at week 3 (W3), after the first cycle of checkpoint blockade. Except for a couple of patients with rapid clinical progression, response was assessed 12 weeks after the first infusion by RECIST 1.1; disease control meant complete response, partial response or stable disease. Patients with prior systemic cancer treatment, concomitant immunosuppressant therapy or synchronous other active malignancies were excluded. In six patients, three with progression and three with disease control, sorted CD8+ memory and naive T cell subsets were sequenced at T0 and W3. PBMC were isolated from blood with Lymphoprep and SepMate tubes, followed by red cell lysis. DNA from PBMC and sorted T cell subsets was extracted with QIAamp DNA Blood Mini kits. CD8+ T cell subsets were sorted live on a FACSAria III cytometer and then frozen prior to DNA extraction. Fresh PBMC for flow cytometry were kept at 4 degrees C in PBS containing approximately 2.2% fetal bovine serum and were analyzed within 25 hours.

The entire DNA extracted from each sorted CD8+ T cell subset was loaded into the assay. TCR beta CDR3 sequences were amplified from genomic DNA using the immunoSEQ TCRb Assay kit according to manufacturer instructions. The KAPA Library Quantification Kit for Illumina platforms was used to quantify pooled libraries by qPCR. Pooled libraries were sequenced on an Illumina NextSeq 500, clustered at about 0.6-1.2 pM. From the authors' description of their analysis: TCR data were analyzed with immunoSEQ ANALYZER and the R LymphoSeq package. A rearrangement efficiency score was calculated as productive divided by the sum of productive and non-productive CDR3 sequences. Clonality was measured with the Gini coefficient and diversity with the Renyi index at alpha=1, and both measures were compared pairwise between timepoints within each patient. Clonal relatedness, based on an edit distance of 3, and repertoire similarity, based on the Bhattacharyya coefficient, were both computed in LymphoSeq. Linear discriminant analysis on week-3 changes in clonality and diversity was built with the R MASS and caret packages to classify response. TCRdb limited this immuneACCESS table to in-frame rearrangements with V and J called. A share of clones is missing; checked studies link under half to unresolved V genes, and the rest is unexplained. The D gene and trimming were derived from the DNA, and the V and J assignments and clone size from that table. A total of some 13,000 clones appear in this sample, under 95% of them only once. The top ten constitute 0.18% of the sample.

V was cut back by 3 bases and J by 2 bases, leaving a gap of 5 bases between them. The CDR3 covers 13 residues, taking in both the cysteine and the phenylalanine. The retained sequence is limited to the CDR3, 39 bases, with the frame set at the first base. The germline V gene (reference sequence) yields LNHDA for CDR1 and SQIVND for CDR2. This sequence was found in a human donor with melanoma. This receptor chain uses TRBV19 and TRBJ1-3; the D gene assignment is ambiguous. The material sequenced was effector memory CD8+ T cells from blood, taken from a patient treated with checkpoint blockade. The DNA reads as follows: TGTGCCAGTAGTATTGGCGCTGGAAACACCATATATTTT. It encodes CASSIGAGNTIYF.